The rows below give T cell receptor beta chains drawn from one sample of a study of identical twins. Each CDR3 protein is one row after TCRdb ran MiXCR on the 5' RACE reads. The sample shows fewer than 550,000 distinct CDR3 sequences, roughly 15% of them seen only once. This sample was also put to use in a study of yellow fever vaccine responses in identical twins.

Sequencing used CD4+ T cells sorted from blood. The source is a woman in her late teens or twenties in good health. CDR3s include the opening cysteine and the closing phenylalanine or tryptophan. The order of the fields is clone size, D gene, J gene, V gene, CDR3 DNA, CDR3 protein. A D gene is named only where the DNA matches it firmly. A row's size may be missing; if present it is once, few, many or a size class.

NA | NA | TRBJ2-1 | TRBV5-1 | TGCGCCAGCAGCTTGGATCCGGGGAGCTCCTACAATGAGCAGTTCTTC | CASSLDPGSSYNEQFF
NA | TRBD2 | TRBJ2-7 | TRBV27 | TGTGCCAGCGGCCTAGGATCTAGCGGGACATCCTACGAGCAGTACTTC | CASGLGSSGTSYEQYF
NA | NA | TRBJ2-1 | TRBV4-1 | TGCGCCAGCAGCCTCAGTGGGGTTCATGAGCAGTTCTTC | CASSLSGVHEQFF
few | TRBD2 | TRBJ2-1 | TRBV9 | TGTGCCAGCAGCGTATCCCCCCGGGGCGGGAGCTCCTACAATGAGCAGTTCTTC | CASSVSPRGGSSYNEQFF
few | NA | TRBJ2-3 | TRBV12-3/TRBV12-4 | TGTGCCAGCAGCGCGGGGGCCTCCACAGATACGCAGTATTTT | CASSAGASTDTQYF
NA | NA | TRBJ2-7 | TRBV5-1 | TGCGCCAGCAGCTTTGGCGGAGGGAGCTCCTACGAGCAGTACTTC | CASSFGGGSSYEQYF
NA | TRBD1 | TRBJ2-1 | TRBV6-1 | TGTGCCAGCAGCCGCGAGGGGGCAAGTTGGAATGAGCAGTTCTTC | CASSREGASWNEQFF
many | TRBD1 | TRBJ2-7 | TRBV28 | TGTGCCAGCAGTTTTCGACAGGGCGCCTCCTACGAGCAGTACTTC | CASSFRQGASYEQYF
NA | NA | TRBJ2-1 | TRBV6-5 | TGTGCCAGCAGTTACGGCGGGACTCGCCTCTACAATGAGCAGTTCTTC | CASSYGGTRLYNEQFF
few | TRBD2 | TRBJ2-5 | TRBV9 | TGTGCCAGCAGCGTAGGGTCCGGGACTAGCGATTGGTACCAAGAGACCCAGTACTTC | CASSVGSGTSDWYQETQYF
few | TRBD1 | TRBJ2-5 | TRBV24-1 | TGTGCCACCAGTGCCCTCACAGGGGGCGCGGAGACCCAGTACTTC | CATSALTGGAETQYF
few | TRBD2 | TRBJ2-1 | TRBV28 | TGTGCCATAGAAGGACTAGCGGGAGTATTTTTCTTC | CAIEGLAGVFFF
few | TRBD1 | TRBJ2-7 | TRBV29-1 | TGCAGCGTTTTGGGGACAGCCACTATGGGCGAGCAGTACTTC | CSVLGTATMGEQYF
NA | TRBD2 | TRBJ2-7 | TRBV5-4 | TGTGCCAGCAGCTTGGCGGGACTAGGAGGTTCCTACGAGCAGTACTTC | CASSLAGLGGSYEQYF
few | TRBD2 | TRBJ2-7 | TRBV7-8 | TGTGCCAGCAGCTTAGCGCTGGTGCTAGCGGGCGGTCCCAACGAGCAGTACTTC | CASSLALVLAGGPNEQYF
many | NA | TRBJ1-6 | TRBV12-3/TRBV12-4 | TGTGCCAGCAGTTTAAGCGAGGGGTTGCTTTCACCCCTCCACTTT | CASSLSEGLLSPLHF
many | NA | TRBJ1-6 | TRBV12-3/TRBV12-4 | TGTGCCAGCAGTTTCTTATCACCCCTCCACTTT | CASSFLSPLHF
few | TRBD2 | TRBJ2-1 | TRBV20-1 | TGCAGTGCTAGAGATCGGAGCGGGAACTCCTACAATGAGCAGTTCTTC | CSARDRSGNSYNEQFF
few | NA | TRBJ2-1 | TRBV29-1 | TGCAGCGTTGAAGCCGGACAGCCGGTACAATTCGATGAGCAGTTCTTC | CSVEAGQPVQFDEQFF
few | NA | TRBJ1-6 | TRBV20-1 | TGCAGTGCTGACGGGACCGCGGGTTCACCCCTCCACTTT | CSADGTAGSPLHF
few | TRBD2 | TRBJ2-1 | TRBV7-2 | TGTGCCAGCAGCTCATGGACTAGAAATGGTGCCAATGAGCAGTTCTTC | CASSSWTRNGANEQFF